This T cell receptor beta chain was identified in a study of tumor-infiltrating lymphocytes in primary liver carcinoma. Study at large: Ranging in age from 30 to 69 years, the patients were men and women. Each of the samples returned roughly 3.5 to 8 million productive TCRbeta reads (a yield similar across tissue types). The study, taken as a whole, reports: Compared with blood, tumor repertoires held significantly more in their top 250 clones.

The CDR3 contains 15 residues. Per the germline V gene, CDR1 is DFQATT and CDR2 is SNEGSKA (reference sequence). The tissue used was unsorted bulk material of about 19-34 mg. RNA and DNA were co-extracted from it with the AllPrep DNA/RNA mini kit. Patients' primary liver carcinoma was surgically resected. TCR beta cDNA was prepared out of about 510 ng total RNA by means of a constant-region primer. Three-round nested multiplex PCR performed with slightly modified ARM-PCR produced the TCR beta libraries. Rounds one and two of PCR, each of about 10 cycles, were primed with TRBV1-TRBV30 forward primers and a C-beta reverse primer. TCRdb ran MiXCR on the multiplex PCR reads and lists one entry per CDR3 protein. Among under 85,000 distinct CDR3 sequences, 65% to 80% were seen once, and the ten largest hold roughly 19%. Points on this clonotype: Its cognate antigen is unknown. This sequence may be a read error, since a much larger clone differs from it by one base.

The source of this sequence is a man aged 40-55 years with primary liver carcinoma and hepatitis B virus infection. This chain links TRBV20-1 with TRBJ2-3; 11 bases agree with TRBD2. The sequenced material came from liver tumor tissue from sampling region 1. The subset was: tumor region T1, superior pole. The CDR3 is CSASTSGSSTNTQYF. The CDR3 DNA reads as TGCAGTGCAAGCACTAGCGGGAGTAGCACAAATACGCAGTATTTT.